These T cell receptor beta chains were read from a single sample in a study of blood T cell repertoires in COVID-19. Produced via immunoSEQ multiplex PCR; TCRdb's table is partial and in-frame only. The data hold approximately 240,000 clones, with around 84% observed a single time. The sequenced material came from peripheral blood. The receptors stem from a man over 45 who had recovered from COVID-19. Both conserved end residues are part of each CDR3. D genes are given only for firm matches. The size field is filled for only some rows; it gives once, few, many or a size class.

v_call	clone_size	j_call	d_call	cdr3_aa	cdr3_nt
TRBV19	once	TRBJ2-2	.	CASSNYFRELFF	TGTGCCAGTAGTAACTACTTCCGGGAGCTGTTTTTT
TRBV29-1	.	TRBJ2-7	TRBD2	CSVVPQGLAGYEQYF	TGCAGCGTTGTCCCCCAAGGGCTAGCGGGGTACGAGCAGTACTTC
TRBV18	.	TRBJ2-2	TRBD2	CASSPLAGSNTGELFF	TGTGCCAGCTCACCCTTAGCGGGTTCGAACACCGGGGAGCTGTTTTTT
TRBV30	.	TRBJ2-7	.	CAWQGFNSYEQYF	TGTGCCTGGCAGGGGTTTAATTCCTACGAGCAGTACTTC
TRBV18	.	TRBJ2-1	.	CASSPPTGLSYNEQFF	TGTGCCAGCTCACCACCGACGGGACTTAGCTACAATGAGCAGTTCTTC
TRBV30	.	TRBJ2-4	TRBD1	CAWSEGGPLRKVDF	TGTGCCTGGAGTGAAGGGGGCCCGCTTAGGAAGGTGGACTTC
TRBV28	.	TRBJ1-2	TRBD1	CASSIWDSSNYGYTF	TGTGCCAGCAGTATCTGGGACAGCTCTAACTATGGCTACACCTTC
TRBV3-1/TRBV3-2	.	TRBJ2-1	.	CASSQSKLAPYNEQFF	TGTGCCAGCAGCCAAAGTAAGCTAGCGCCGTACAATGAGCAGTTCTTC
TRBV5-1	.	TRBJ1-2	TRBD1	CASSLGGTDYGYTF	TGCGCCAGCAGCTTGGGTGGGACAGACTATGGCTACACCTTC
TRBV12-3/TRBV12-4	few	TRBJ1-2	.	CASSSDYGYTF	TGTGCCAGCAGTTCTGACTATGGCTACACCTTC
TRBV11-2	.	TRBJ1-4	.	CASSLAGRVREKLFF	TGTGCCAGCAGCTTAGCCGGCAGGGTGAGAGAAAAACTGTTTTTT
TRBV5-1	.	TRBJ2-3	TRBD2	CASSQGTSGLTDTQYF	TGCGCCAGCAGCCAAGGGACTAGCGGCCTCACAGATACGCAGTATTTT
TRBV7-2	.	TRBJ2-1	.	CASSLGSLASYNEQFF	TGTGCCAGCAGCTTAGGGAGTCTAGCCTCCTACAATGAGCAGTTCTTC
TRBV25-1	.	TRBJ2-5	.	CASSGVNQETQYF	TGTGCCAGCAGTGGCGTCAACCAAGAGACCCAGTACTTC
TRBV27	medium-sized	TRBJ1-6	TRBD1	CASSSYTGTVNSPLHF	TGTGCCAGCAGTTCATACACCGGGACAGTAAATTCACCCCTCCACTTT
TRBV11-1	.	TRBJ2-1	.	CASSLLVFNEQFF	TGTGCCAGCAGCTTATTAGTTTTCAATGAGCAGTTCTTC
TRBV3-1/TRBV3-2	.	TRBJ2-1	TRBD2	CASSHRSGRTRDEQFF	TGTGCCAGCAGCCATCGTAGCGGGAGGACTCGGGATGAGCAGTTCTTC
TRBV12-3/TRBV12-4	.	TRBJ2-7	.	CASSSRVYEQYF	TGTGCCAGCAGTAGCAGGGTATACGAGCAGTACTTC
TRBV19	.	TRBJ2-7	.	CASSPSGSWVYEQYF	TGTGCCAGTAGTCCCTCGGGTAGTTGGGTCTACGAGCAGTACTTC
TRBV11-2	.	TRBJ1-1	.	CASTWAGSGTEAFF	TGTGCCAGCACCTGGGCGGGAAGCGGCACTGAAGCTTTCTTT
TRBV27	.	TRBJ2-7	TRBD1	CASSYGTGVYEQYF	TGTGCCAGCAGTTATGGGACAGGGGTCTACGAGCAGTACTTC
TRBV28	.	TRBJ1-5	.	CASSADSNNQPQHF	TGTGCCAGCAGTGCAGACAGCAACAATCAGCCCCAGCATTTT
TRBV28	.	TRBJ2-1	.	CASSFRGLVDNEQFF	TGTGCCAGCAGTTTTCGAGGACTCGTAGACAATGAGCAGTTCTTC
TRBV19	.	TRBJ2-1	TRBD2	CASSIVGSGRASYNEQFF	TGTGCCAGTAGTATCGTTGGTAGCGGGAGGGCCTCCTACAATGAGCAGTTCTTC
TRBV7-9	few	TRBJ2-2	TRBD2	CASSHGLANTGELFF	TGTGCCAGCAGCCACGGACTAGCGAACACCGGGGAGCTGTTTTTT
TRBV11-2	once	TRBJ2-3	.	CASSLVGARGDTQYF	TGTGCCAGCAGCTTAGTTGGGGCCCGAGGAGATACGCAGTATTTT
TRBV5-1	.	TRBJ1-1	.	CASSSGGHLNTEAFF	TGCGCCAGCAGCTCGGGTGGACACCTGAACACTGAAGCTTTCTTT
TRBV6-5	.	TRBJ2-2	.	CASRSSGLDTGELFF	TGTGCCAGCAGATCGTCGGGACTTGACACCGGGGAGCTGTTTTTT
TRBV11-3	.	TRBJ2-7	TRBD2	CASSPGGEASWEQYF	TGTGCCAGCAGCCCCGGGGGGGAGGCGTCGTGGGAGCAGTACTTC
TRBV5-1	.	TRBJ2-7	.	CASSPPWQGAYEQYF	TGCGCCAGCAGCCCGCCCTGGCAGGGCGCCTACGAGCAGTACTTC
TRBV3-1/TRBV3-2	.	TRBJ2-4	TRBD2	CASSQDVSGGGIQYF	TGTGCCAGCAGCCAAGATGTGTCGGGAGGGGGCATTCAGTACTTC
TRBV9	.	TRBJ2-7	TRBD2	CASSVGAGAQYEQYF	TGTGCCAGCAGCGTAGGGGCGGGAGCACAGTACGAGCAGTACTTC
TRBV19	.	TRBJ2-3	TRBD1	CASSRQGADTQYF	TGTGCCAGTAGTAGACAGGGGGCAGATACGCAGTATTTT
TRBV10-1	.	TRBJ2-7	.	CASSRAAQGEQYF	TGCGCCAGCAGTCGGGCAGCACAGGGCGAGCAGTACTTC
TRBV24-1	.	TRBJ1-5	TRBD1	CATRKTGGSNQPQHF	TGTGCCACCAGAAAGACAGGGGGTAGCAATCAGCCCCAGCATTTT
TRBV3-1/TRBV3-2	.	TRBJ2-5	.	CASSQYRLQETQYF	TGTGCCAGCAGCCAATATAGACTGCAAGAGACCCAGTACTTC
TRBV27	.	TRBJ2-2	.	CASSLRRKNTGELFF	TGTGCCAGCAGTTTAAGGAGAAAGAACACCGGGGAGCTGTTTTTT
TRBV7-9	.	TRBJ2-7	TRBD2	CASWPLTTSAAYEQYF	TGTGCCAGCTGGCCCCTCACGACTAGCGCCGCCTACGAGCAGTACTTC
TRBV11-2	.	TRBJ2-1	TRBD2	CASSSLAGGWNEQFF	TGTGCCAGCAGCTCACTAGCGGGAGGTTGGAATGAGCAGTTCTTC
TRBV19	.	TRBJ1-5	TRBD1	CASSQGGQPNQPQHF	TGTGCCAGTAGTCAGGGGGGACAACCCAATCAGCCCCAGCATTTT
TRBV12-2	.	TRBJ2-5	.	CASRSSGQGQETQYF	TGTGCAAGTCGCTCCTCTGGACAGGGGCAAGAGACCCAGTACTTC
TRBV11-1	.	TRBJ2-3	.	CASSRGGSYTDTQYF	TGTGCCAGCAGCCGAGGAGGGAGTTACACAGATACGCAGTATTTT
TRBV28	.	TRBJ1-2	.	CASSLPRSANYGYTF	TGTGCCAGCAGTTTGCCCCGGAGCGCTAACTATGGCTACACCTTC
TRBV19	.	TRBJ2-3	.	CASSIPPGYHTQYF	TGTGCCAGTAGTATACCACCGGGGTATCATACGCAGTATTTT
TRBV7-9	.	TRBJ1-1	.	CASSREAGSDTEAFF	TGTGCCAGCAGCCGGGAAGCGGGGTCGGACACTGAAGCTTTCTTT
TRBV24-1	.	TRBJ2-5	TRBD1	CATSDEGTGQQETQYF	TGTGCCACCAGTGACGAGGGGACAGGGCAACAAGAGACCCAGTACTTC
TRBV6-5	.	TRBJ2-7	TRBD1	CASSRGIYEQYF	TGTGCCAGCAGCAGGGGGATCTACGAGCAGTACTTC
TRBV10-1	.	TRBJ2-5	TRBD1	CASSERQGQETQYF	TGCGCCAGCAGTGAGAGACAGGGCCAAGAGACCCAGTACTTC
TRBV5-1	.	TRBJ2-1	TRBD1	CASSSGQGNYNEQFF	TGCGCCAGCAGCTCGGGACAGGGCAACTACAATGAGCAGTTCTTC